Following are 8 T cell receptor beta chains from one sample sequenced in a study of CD8+CD57+ T cells in acquired aplastic anemia. Both TCR beta VDJ combination and CDR3 sequence profiling were carried out. Genomic DNA was the template for this profiling. A single record per CDR3 protein comes from TCRdb applying MiXCR to the reads. The sample lists 150,000 to 200,000 distinct CDR3 sequences; about 60% were seen once. The sample was sorted CD4+, CD8+, or CD8+CD57+ T cells (not recorded which) from PBMCs. These receptor sequences come from a human donor in good health.

V and J are TRBV2 and TRBJ1-2; D unclear. Germline CDR1 reads SNHLY; CDR2 reads FYNNEI. Trimming shortened V by 5 bases and J by 4 bases, and 14 bases separated the two germline ends. This CDR3 is built from 14 residues. The CDR3 DNA is TGTGCCAGCAGTTTCCGGACGGAGGGCTATGGCTACACCTTC. It encodes CASSFRTEGYGYTF.

The chain couples TRBV19 to TRBJ1-1; possible D gene TRBD1, 6 bases. Between the trimmed V and J ends, which lost 7 bases and 5 bases, there was a span of 20 bases. There are 15 residues in the CDR3. CDR1 is LNHDA and CDR2 is SQIVND in the germline V gene (reference sequence). The CDR3: CASTDGGGAWTEAFF. CDR3 nucleotide sequence: TGTGCCAGTACCGACGGGGGGGGGGCTTGGACTGAAGCTTTCTTT.

This chain joins TRBV2 and TRBJ2-7; 11 bases are shared with TRBD2. From germline, CDR1 is SNHLY and CDR2 FYNNEI. V trimming: 1 base; J trimming: 3 bases; junction bases outside the gene matches: 5. This CDR3 has 16 residues. The chain's CDR3 is CASSEGGGTSGYEQYF. CDR3 DNA sequence: TGTGCCAGCAGTGAAGGTGGAGGGACTAGCGGCTACGAGCAGTACTTC.

In this sample, this clonotype turned up once. V gene TRBV20-1 combines with J gene TRBJ1-2; the D is unclear. This CDR3 has 12 amino acids. Germline-derived CDR1 and CDR2 are DFQATT and SNEGSKA (reference sequence). V was shortened by 0 bases and J by 6 bases, with 8 bases between the two germline ends. The CDR3 reads CSARDRIDGYTF. The CDR3 coding sequence is TGCAGTGCTAGAGATCGGATCGATGGCTACACCTTC.

V and J are TRBV7-9 and TRBJ2-1, with D possibly matching TRBD2 (6 bases). Germline loops: CDR1 SEHNR, CDR2 FQNEAQ (reference sequence). Trimming shortened V by 5 bases and J by 5 bases, and 19 bases separated the two germline ends. The CDR3 spans 16 residues. CDR3 region: CASSPKLGGGHNEQFF. CDR3 DNA: TGTGCCAGCAGCCCAAAGCTGGGAGGAGGGCACAATGAGCAGTTCTTC.

This chain links TRBV20-1 with TRBJ2-3, with D uncertain. V lost 4 bases to trimming and J lost 4 bases, with 6 bases between them. Germline CDR1 is DFQATT and CDR2 is SNEGSKA (reference sequence). The CDR3 loop spans 11 amino acids. This CDR3 is CSATHADTQYF. CDR3 coding DNA: TGCAGTGCTACTCACGCAGATACGCAGTATTTT.

This chain connects TRBV9 to TRBJ2-2; TRBD2 aligns across 11 bases. J gave up 6 bases and V 0 bases, and 4 bases lay outside the gene matches. Germline V gene lookup returns CDR1 SGDLS and CDR2 YYNGEE. This CDR3 region has 16 residues. The CDR3 region has the DNA TGTGCCAGCAGCGTAGGCACTAGCGGGGGTGCCGGGGAGCTGTTTTTT. It yields the protein CASSVGTSGGAGELFF.

This clonotype was counted ten times or more. V and J are TRBV10-2 and TRBJ2-1; 11 bases are a match to TRBD2. V shed 5 bases and J 2 bases; nucleotides not matched to a gene: 14. This CDR3 has 19 amino acids. Germline-derived CDR1 and CDR2 are WSHSY and SAAADI. CDR3 in DNA: TGCGCCAGCAGTCCAGACAAGAGCCTAGCGGGAGGCCCCTACAATGAGCAGTTCTTC. This translates into CASSPDKSLAGGPYNEQFF.